This TCR beta chain comes out of a study of beta chain features in type 1 diabetes. Overall study findings and caveats: For patients, the naive, central memory and Treg TCRB repertoires appeared more alike than for healthy donors. Individuals with type 1 diabetes displayed fewer insertions and more deletions at VDJ junctions.

The investigators reverse transcribed all of the isolated RNA, so they sequenced expressed TCRB transcripts. Using immunoSEQ multiplex PCR, the repertoire was profiled, and TCRdb retains in-frame clones only, with some absent. The sample holds more than 150,000 clones; roughly 9.1% are singletons and the top ten take 2.3%. V shed 1 base and J shed 2 bases, with 17 bases lying between them. CDR3 length equals 17 residues. Germline CDR1 SEHNR, CDR2 FQNEAQ (reference sequence). In this sample, this clone turned up a few times. Its antigen is unidentified. The chain uses TRBV7-9 and TRBJ2-5; D gene uncertain. The sample consisted of central memory CD4+ T cells from blood. The sequence derives from a woman under 30 in good health. Here the CDR3 reads CASSLELHAKAQETQYF. CDR3 nucleotides: TGTGCCAGCAGCTTAGAGCTCCACGCGAAAGCACAAGAGACCCAGTACTTC.